The clone carrying this T cell receptor (beta chain) was counted once. Donors came from a validation cohort of some 110 subjects, distinct from the first 666-subject cohort. Repertoires were generated with immunoSEQ multiplex PCR, while TCRdb's copy carries only in-frame clones and drops some. The sample has 160,000 or so clones, roughly 84% seen once; the top ten hold about 9.4%. This record comes from a study of cytomegalovirus exposure and HLA in healthy donors. The receptor was derived from a young man in good health and CMV-seropositive. The sample consisted of PBMCs.

In DNA, the CDR3 is TGTGCCAGCAGCCCCCGAGGAGGATTAATCTACGAGCAGTACTTC. Translated, it gives CASSPRGGLIYEQYF. The V and J genes are TRBV9 and TRBJ2-7; a possible D gene is TRBD2 (5 bases). This CDR3 is built from 15 residues. Looked up from germline, CDR1 is SGDLS and CDR2 is YYNGEE. V lost 4 bases and J 3 bases, leaving 17 bases between the germline ends. Filled out from reference TRBV9 and TRBJ2-7, the complete variable domain reads DSGVTQTPKHLITATGQRVTLRCSPRSGDLSVYWYQQSLDQGLQFLIQYYNGEERAKGNILERFSAQQFPDLHSELNLSSLELGDSALYFCASSPRGGLIYEQYFGPGTRLTVT.